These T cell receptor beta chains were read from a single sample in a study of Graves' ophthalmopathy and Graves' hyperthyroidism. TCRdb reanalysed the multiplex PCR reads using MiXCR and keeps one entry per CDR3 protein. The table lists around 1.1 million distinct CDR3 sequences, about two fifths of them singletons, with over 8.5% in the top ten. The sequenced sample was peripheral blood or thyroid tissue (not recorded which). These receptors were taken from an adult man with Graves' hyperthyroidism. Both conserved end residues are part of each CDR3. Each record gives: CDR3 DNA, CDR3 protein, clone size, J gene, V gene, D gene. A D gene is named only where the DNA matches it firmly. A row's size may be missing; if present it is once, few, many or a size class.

TGTGCCAGCAGCTTGCGGAGTACTCAACACTCCTACGAGCAGTACTTC CASSLRSTQHSYEQYF many TRBJ2-7 TRBV5-5 NA
TGTGCCAGCAGTTACGCGTCCTACCGGGACCCGAACACTGAAGCTTTCTTT CASSYASYRDPNTEAFF NA TRBJ1-1 TRBV6-6 NA
TGCAGCGTAGCCGCAGCGACGGCAGAGACCCAGTACTTC CSVAAATAETQYF many TRBJ2-5 TRBV29-1 NA
TGTGCCAGCAGCTCATTCCCTATGGGGCCGAACGATAGCGGAAATTCACCCCTCCACTTT CASSSFPMGPNDSGNSPLHF many TRBJ1-6 TRBV7-2 NA
TGCAGTGCTAGTGGTGGGACAGGGGAGGTGGAGACCCAGTACTTC CSASGGTGEVETQYF once TRBJ2-5 TRBV20-1 TRBD1
TGTGCCACCCTGGGGACAGAAAATAGCAATCAGCCCCAGCATTTT CATLGTENSNQPQHF NA TRBJ1-5 TRBV10-3 TRBD1
TGTGCCAGCAGCATAAGGGGTGAGCAGTACTTC CASSIRGEQYF many TRBJ2-7 TRBV5-1 NA
TGCAGTGCTCGAGGACTAGTCACCGGGGAGCTGTTTTTT CSARGLVTGELFF NA TRBJ2-2 TRBV20-1 TRBD2
TGCAGCGTTGAGTGGCAGGGCTCGTGGGAGCTGTTTTTT CSVEWQGSWELFF NA TRBJ2-2 TRBV29-1 NA
TGCAGCTTGGCCGAGGACGGAGCCTATGGCTACACCTTC CSLAEDGAYGYTF NA TRBJ1-2 TRBV29-1 NA
TGTGCCAGCACCCTGGGGGGACAGGGAGCTTTCTTT CASTLGGQGAFF many TRBJ1-1 TRBV2 TRBD1
TGTGCCAGCAGCTTGTACCTCCCCCCATCCGGGGAGCTGTTTTTT CASSLYLPPSGELFF NA TRBJ2-2 TRBV7-2 NA
TGCGCCAGCAGCGCCGGCCGGACCTACGAGCAGTACTTC CASSAGRTYEQYF few TRBJ2-7 TRBV5-1 NA
TGTGCCAGCTCCATCTCAAATTGGGGCACTGAAGCTTTCTTT CASSISNWGTEAFF few TRBJ1-1 TRBV18 NA
TGTGCCAGCAGCTTTATGATAGTTACCGCTGGTTATGGCTACACCTTC CASSFMIVTAGYGYTF few TRBJ1-2 TRBV5-6 NA
TGTGCCAGCAGCTATCAGGGTGATGGGGGGGAAAAACTGTTTTTT CASSYQGDGGEKLFF NA TRBJ1-4 TRBV13 NA
TGCAGCGTTGAAGACCCCGCGGGACGTCTCGCTGGGGCCAACGTCCTGACTTTC CSVEDPAGRLAGANVLTF NA TRBJ2-6 TRBV29-1 NA
TGCAGCTTACGCGTGAGCGAGCAGTACTTC CSLRVSEQYF NA TRBJ2-7 TRBV29-1 NA
TGCGCCAGCAGCGGACGACAGGGACCTAGCTATGGCTACACCTTC CASSGRQGPSYGYTF NA TRBJ1-2 TRBV5-1 TRBD1
TGTGCCAGCAGCCGGGTCGAGGGTAGCAATCAGCCCCAGCATTTT CASSRVEGSNQPQHF many TRBJ1-5 TRBV7-9 NA
TGTGCCAGCAGCTACGGCCCCGGAGGGAGGAAATACTCTGGAAACACCATATATTTT CASSYGPGGRKYSGNTIYF few TRBJ1-3 TRBV9 NA
TGTGCCAGCAGCTCCACAGGGGTGACCTATAATTCACCCCTCCACTTT CASSSTGVTYNSPLHF few TRBJ1-6 TRBV5-5 TRBD1
TGCAGTGCTGCAGACCCTAATGAAAAACTGCTTTTT CSAADPNEKLLF NA TRBJ1-4 TRBV20-1 NA
TGTGCCAGCAGTTTATATAAAACTTACGAGCAGTACTTC CASSLYKTYEQYF once TRBJ2-7 TRBV2 NA
TGTGCCAGCACCATGGACAGTAATTCACCCCTCCACTTC CASTMDSNSPLHF NA TRBJ1-6 TRBV2 NA
TGCAGTGCTTCCCAGGGGACGGGGGCCTACGAGCAGTACTTC CSASQGTGAYEQYF many TRBJ2-7 TRBV20-1 NA
TGTGCCAGCAGCATTGGGACAGGGCTAGGGGAGACCCAGTACTTC CASSIGTGLGETQYF NA TRBJ2-5 TRBV9 TRBD1
TGCAGTGCTAGAGATCTGCGGGGATCCTCACCCCTCCACTTT CSARDLRGSSPLHF once TRBJ1-6 TRBV20-1 NA
TGTGCCAGCAGTTCCGGGACAGGGGACAATCAGCCCCAGCATTTT CASSSGTGDNQPQHF few TRBJ1-5 TRBV2 TRBD1
TGCAGCGTTGGGGAAGACAGGGAGCTGTTTTTT CSVGEDRELFF NA TRBJ2-2 TRBV29-1 NA
TGCAGTGCTAGAGCCGGGACAGTGGCTGATCAGCCCCAGCATTTT CSARAGTVADQPQHF NA TRBJ1-5 TRBV29-1 TRBD1
TGTGCCATCAGTGGAGGGCGGGAGCAGTACTTC CAISGGREQYF NA TRBJ2-7 TRBV6-5 NA
TGTGCCACCAGCAGGACCGGGGGTTTGGATTGGCCCCAGCATTTT CATSRTGGLDWPQHF many TRBJ1-5 TRBV15 NA
TGTGCCAGCAGCTTGGAACAAACAGGGTCATCTGGGGCCAACGTCCTGACTTTC CASSLEQTGSSGANVLTF NA TRBJ2-6 TRBV7-9 NA
TGTGCCAGCAGCTTAGGGGGACTAGCGGGAGGAAAAGAGACCCAGTACTTC CASSLGGLAGGKETQYF NA TRBJ2-5 TRBV7-9 TRBD2
TGTGCCAGCAGTGAATACAGGGGGGACCAAGAGACCCAGTACTTC CASSEYRGDQETQYF many TRBJ2-5 TRBV2 TRBD1
TGCAGTGCTAGGGGCTTGGTCTCTGGGGCCAACGTCCTGACTTTC CSARGLVSGANVLTF NA TRBJ2-6 TRBV20-1 NA
TGTGCCAGCAGAAAACAGGGGGAAAACTATGGCTACACCTTC CASRKQGENYGYTF few TRBJ1-2 TRBV11-2 TRBD1
TGTGCCAGCAGCTTGGGATTCGATGGCTACGAGCAGTACTTC CASSLGFDGYEQYF NA TRBJ2-7 TRBV7-9 NA
TGTGCCAGTGCCTACGGAGGGACTGAAGCTTTCTTT CASAYGGTEAFF NA TRBJ1-1 TRBV6-5 NA
TGTGCCAGTAGTATAGGGACAGGGGTGGGTTCAGGCAATCAGCCCCAGCATTTT CASSIGTGVGSGNQPQHF NA TRBJ1-5 TRBV19 TRBD1
TGCAGTGCAAGGACTAGCGGGAGATTGTACGAGCAGTACTTC CSARTSGRLYEQYF once TRBJ2-7 TRBV20-1 TRBD2
TGTGCCATCAGTGAGCCGGACAGGGGTGAAAAACTGTTTTTT CAISEPDRGEKLFF many TRBJ1-4 TRBV10-3 TRBD1
TGTGCCAGCAGCTCCTGGGACAGCCCGAACACCGGGGAGCTGTTTTTT CASSSWDSPNTGELFF few TRBJ2-2 TRBV6-6 TRBD1
TGCGCCAGCAGCTTGAGTAGGACTAACGGGAGGGCCGTGGAGACCCAGTACTTC CASSLSRTNGRAVETQYF once TRBJ2-5 TRBV5-1 TRBD2
TGTGCCAGCAGCGTGTGGACTAGCGGGAGTACTGAGCAGTTCTTC CASSVWTSGSTEQFF NA TRBJ2-1 TRBV9 TRBD2
TGTGCCAGCTGTGGACAGGGGAGAACTGAAGCTTTCTTT CASCGQGRTEAFF few TRBJ1-1 TRBV5-6 TRBD1
TGTGCCAGCAGTGAGATTGCCGGACCCTACGAGCAGTACTTC CASSEIAGPYEQYF many TRBJ2-7 TRBV2 NA
TGTGCCAGCAGCCAATTCCCGGGACAGGGTAGCTACGAGCAGTACTTC CASSQFPGQGSYEQYF NA TRBJ2-7 TRBV14 TRBD1
TGCGCCAGCAGCACCATCGGACTAGCGGACGAGCAGTACTTC CASSTIGLADEQYF few TRBJ2-7 TRBV5-1 TRBD2